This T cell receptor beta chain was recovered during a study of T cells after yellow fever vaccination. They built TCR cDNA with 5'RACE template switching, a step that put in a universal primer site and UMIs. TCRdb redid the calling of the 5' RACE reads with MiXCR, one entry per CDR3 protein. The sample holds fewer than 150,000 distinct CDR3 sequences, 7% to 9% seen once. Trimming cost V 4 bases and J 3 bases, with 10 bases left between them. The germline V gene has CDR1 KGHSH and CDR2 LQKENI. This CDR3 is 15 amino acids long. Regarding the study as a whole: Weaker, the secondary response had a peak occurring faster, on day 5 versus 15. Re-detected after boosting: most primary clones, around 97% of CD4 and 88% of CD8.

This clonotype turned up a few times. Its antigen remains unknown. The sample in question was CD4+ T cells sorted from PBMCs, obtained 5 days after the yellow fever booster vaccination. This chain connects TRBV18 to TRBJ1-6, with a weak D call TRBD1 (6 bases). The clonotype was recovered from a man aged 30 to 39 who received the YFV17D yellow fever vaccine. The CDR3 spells CASSLDRRYNSPLHF. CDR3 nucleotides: TGTGCCAGCTCACTGGACAGACGCTATAATTCACCCCTCCACTTT.